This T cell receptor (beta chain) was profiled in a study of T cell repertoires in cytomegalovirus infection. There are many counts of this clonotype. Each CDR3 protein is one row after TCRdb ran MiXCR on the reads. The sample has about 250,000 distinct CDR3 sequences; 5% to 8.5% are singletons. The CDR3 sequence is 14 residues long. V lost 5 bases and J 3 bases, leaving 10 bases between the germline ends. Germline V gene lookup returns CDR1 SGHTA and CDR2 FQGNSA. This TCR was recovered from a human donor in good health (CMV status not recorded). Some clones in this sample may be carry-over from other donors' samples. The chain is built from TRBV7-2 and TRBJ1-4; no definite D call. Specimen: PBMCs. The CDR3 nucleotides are TGTGCCAGCAGCCCCCGGAGGGCTAATGAAAAACTGTTTTTT. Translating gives CASSPRRANEKLFF.